These 24 T cell receptor beta chains originate from one sample sequenced in a study of CD4 and CD8 cells across lung adenocarcinoma regions. In TCRdb, the PCR reads were re-called with MiXCR into one record per CDR3 protein. The repertoire holds around 3,600 distinct CDR3 sequences, with roughly 70% as singletons. Sequencing was done on a sample of CD4+ T cells from the margin of a lung tumor. The receptors derive from a male donor with lung adenocarcinoma. The CD4 and CD8 labels of this study may be unreliable.

The chain recombines TRBV6-1 with TRBJ1-5; no reliable D call. This CDR3 contains 13 residues. Germline V lookup: CDR1 MNHNS, CDR2 SASEGT. The V gene lost 6 bases and the J gene lost 7 bases, with 13 bases spanning the gap. CDR3 loop: CASSLNGRQPQHF. CDR3 DNA: TGTGCCAGCAGCCTGAACGGGCGGCAGCCCCAGCATTTT.

The chain carries TRBV6-1 and TRBJ2-7, with D tentatively TRBD2 (6 bases). V was clipped by 5 bases and J by 6 bases, with 14 bases between them. The CDR3 consists of 13 residues. From germline, CDR1 is MNHNS and CDR2 SASEGT. This CDR3 reads CASSTPGAREQYF. The CDR3 DNA reads TGTGCCAGCAGTACCCCGGGAGCTCGCGAGCAGTACTTC.

This chain links TRBV24-1 with TRBJ2-5; D not resolved. The J call is doubtful: the DNA matches TRBJ2-1 better. The CDR3 spans 13 residues. CDR1 is KGHDR and CDR2 is SFDVKD in the germline V gene. This CDR3 is CATSLIGEESQFF. Written as DNA, the CDR3 is TGTGCCACCTCCTTAATCGGTGAGGAGTCCCAGTTCTTC.

The J gene is TRBJ2-3, the V gene TRBV6-1; 11 bases align to TRBD2. The end of the DNA is better explained by TRBJ2-7, so the J call may be wrong. The length of the CDR3 is 15 residues. Per the germline V gene, CDR1 is MNHNS and CDR2 is SASEGT. The CDR3, as DNA: TGTGCCAGCAGTGAACTAGCGGGAGGCCCAGATACGCAGTACTTC. It translates to CASSELAGGPDTQYF.

The chain uses TRBV10-3 and TRBJ2-7; possible D gene TRBD1, 6 bases. Trimming left V 4 bases short and J 2 bases short, with 15 bases between. CDR1 is ENHRY, CDR2 SYGVKD, per germline. CDR3 size: 15 residues. The CDR3 reads CAISALGQPTYEQYF. The CDR3 DNA follows: TGTGCCATCAGTGCTTTGGGACAACCGACCTACGAGCAGTACTTC.

The rearrangement uses TRBV6-1 and TRBJ1-2; D remains unclear. V was clipped by 5 bases and J by 6 bases, with 13 bases between them. The CDR3 covers 13 residues. Germline CDR1 and CDR2: MNHNS and SASEGT. This CDR3 is CASSTALVDGYTF. CDR3 in DNA: TGTGCCAGCAGTACAGCCTTAGTCGATGGCTACACCTTC.

The J gene is TRBJ2-5, the V gene TRBV6-1; D might be TRBD1 or TRBD2, each matching 5 bases. The DNA end lines up better with TRBJ2-7; the J call may be wrong. The CDR3 has 12 residues. The germline V gene has CDR1 MNHNS and CDR2 SASEGT. CDR3 nucleotides: TGTGCCAGCAGTGAAGTGGGGGACGAGCAGTACTTC. This codes for CASSEVGDEQYF.

This rearrangement joins TRBV12-3 or TRBV12-4 to TRBJ2-1; D is undetermined. The V end was cut by 5 bases, the J end by 10 bases, with 12 bases between. The CDR3 has 12 amino acids. The chain's CDR3 is CASSLSGREQFF. The CDR3 bases are TGTGCCAGCAGTCTAAGTGGGCGGGAGCAGTTCTTC.

The table lists this clonotype with a few counts. V gene TRBV6-1 combines with J gene TRBJ2-4; possible D gene TRBD1, 6 bases. Germline-derived CDR1 and CDR2 are MNHNS and SASEGT. This CDR3 has 14 amino acids. The V and J ends lost 5 bases and 2 bases respectively, with 10 bases between them. The CDR3 reads CASSRQGTKNIQYF. The CDR3 DNA reads TGTGCCAGCAGTCGCCAGGGGACCAAAAACATTCAGTACTTC.

The chain recombines TRBV11-2 with TRBJ2-2; D is unclear. Trimming cost V 7 bases and J 0 bases, with 6 bases left between them. The CDR3 has 13 residues. Per the germline V gene, CDR1 is SGHAT and CDR2 is FQNNGV. CDR3: CASMLPNTGELFF. The CDR3 DNA sequence: TGTGCCAGCATGCTCCCGAACACCGGGGAGCTGTTTTTT.

This chain uses TRBV6-1 with TRBJ2-2; 9 positions match TRBD1. Germline-derived CDR1 and CDR2 are MNHNS and SASEGT. There are 14 residues in the CDR3. V dropped 6 bases and J dropped 4; count of bases not matched to a gene: 3. The CDR3 region is CASRQGAGTGELFF. The DNA of the CDR3 is TGTGCCAGCAGACAGGGGGCGGGCACCGGGGAGCTGTTTTTT.

V gene TRBV12-3 or TRBV12-4 combines with J gene TRBJ2-1; D remains unclear. This CDR3 is 14 amino acids long. The V gene lost 3 bases and the J gene lost 3 bases, with 9 bases spanning the gap. The CDR3 protein is CASSFLGGYNEQFF. Here the CDR3 DNA reads TGTGCCAGCAGTTTTCTTGGCGGCTACAATGAGCAGTTCTTC.

Relative to its sample, this clonotype is hyperexpanded. The chain employs TRBV6-5 and TRBJ2-1, with 10 bases fitting TRBD2. Germline CDR1 MNHEY, CDR2 SVGAGI. The V segment lost 4 bases and the J segment 7 bases; nucleotides outside the gene matches: 13. The CDR3 covers 17 residues. CDR3 in amino acids: CASSSWGRLAGANEQFF. The CDR3 bases are TGTGCCAGCAGTTCCTGGGGGAGGCTAGCGGGAGCAAATGAGCAGTTCTTC.

The chain couples TRBV22-1 to TRBJ1-4. TRBV22-1 is designated a pseudogene. CDR3 length: 9 amino acids. The CDR3 nucleotides read TGTCTTGGGAGCGGAGGAGCACACTTT. It specifies CLGSGGAHF.

This clonotype came up once. V is TRBV20-1 and J is TRBJ2-1; 8 bases are a match to TRBD2. The J call is in doubt because the DNA end fits TRBJ2-5 better. This CDR3 is built from 16 residues. Looked up from germline, CDR1 is DFQATT and CDR2 is SNEGSKA (reference sequence). This CDR3 is CSASPMGAGVGETQYF. The CDR3 bases are TGCAGTGCTAGCCCCATGGGAGCGGGAGTGGGGGAGACCCAGTACTTC.

The sample holds one count of this clonotype. This chain links TRBV29-1 with TRBJ1-1; D unclear. This CDR3 region has 13 residues. Between the trimmed V and J ends, which lost 7 bases and 0 bases, there was a span of 12 bases. Per germline, CDR1 SQVTM and CDR2 ANQGSEA. CDR3 in amino acids: CSAREDLNTEAFF. Written as DNA, the CDR3 is TGCAGCGCCCGAGAGGATTTGAACACTGAAGCTTTCTTT.

This sequence joins TRBV6-1 and TRBJ2-5; 7 nucleotides agree with TRBD2. The end of the DNA fits TRBJ2-7 better, so the J call may be wrong. Germline CDR1 reads MNHNS; CDR2 reads SASEGT. The CDR3 has 13 amino acids. In DNA, the CDR3 is TGTGCCAGCAGGGACGGACTAGTCCACGAGCAGTACTTC. This translates into CASRDGLVHEQYF.

The chain is built from TRBV6-1 and TRBJ1-5; possibly TRBD1 for D (6 bases). In germline, CDR1 is MNHNS, CDR2 SASEGT. V shed 6 bases and J shed 1 base, with 10 bases lying between them. The CDR3 has 14 amino acids. The CDR3 loop reads CASRRTDSNQPQHF. CDR3 sequence (DNA): TGTGCCAGCAGGAGGACAGACAGCAATCAGCCCCAGCATTTT.

The chain carries TRBV6-4 and TRBJ2-3, with a tentative D call TRBD2 (5 bases). Germline V gene data show CDR1 as MRHNA and CDR2 as SNTAGT. CDR3 size: 15 residues. The V and J ends lost 4 bases and 0 bases respectively, with 11 bases between them. As DNA, the CDR3 is TGTGCCAGCAGTGTAGCTGGACTTAGCACAGATACGCAGTATTTT. Its protein is CASSVAGLSTDTQYF.

This chain connects TRBV10-1 to TRBJ2-3; TRBD2 agrees at 7 bases. The CDR3 spans 15 residues. V shed 3 bases and J 7 bases; nucleotides not matched to a gene: 10. Germline V gene data show CDR1 as WNHNN and CDR2 as SYGVQD (reference sequence). CDR3 DNA sequence: TGCGCCAGCAGTGATGTCAGCGGGAATTGGAATACGCAGTATTTT. Translating gives CASSDVSGNWNTQYF.

The chain links TRBV6-1 to TRBJ2-1, with 9 bases identical to TRBD2. This CDR3 contains 14 residues. J lost 2 bases, V lost 5 bases, and 1 base had no gene match. Germline-derived CDR1 and CDR2 are MNHNS and SASEGT. Here the CDR3 reads CASSSGRTYNEQFF. The CDR3, as DNA: TGTGCCAGCAGTAGCGGGAGGACCTACAATGAGCAGTTCTTC.

The chain couples TRBV6-1 to TRBJ2-1; the D gene is possibly TRBD1 (5 bases). The J call may be in error: the DNA end matches TRBJ2-5 better. This CDR3 spans 13 amino acids. The germline V gene encodes CDR1 MNHNS and CDR2 SASEGT. The CDR3 here is CASSEAGQETQYF. Written as DNA, the CDR3 is TGTGCCAGCAGTGAGGCAGGGCAAGAGACCCAGTACTTC.

The rearrangement links TRBV4-1 to TRBJ2-5; 9 nucleotides align to TRBD1. Germline assignment: CDR1 MGHRA and CDR2 YSYEKL. With 4 bases clipped from V and 4 bases from J, the junction kept 7 bases outside the gene matches. The CDR3 runs 15 residues. The CDR3 is CASSLYRGQGETQYF. Written as DNA, the CDR3 is TGCGCCAGCAGCCTTTACAGGGGGCAGGGAGAGACCCAGTACTTC.

This clonotype was found a few times. The chain recombines TRBV7-2 with TRBJ1-1; TRBD1 agrees at 8 bases. The V segment lost 5 bases and the J segment 1 base; nucleotides outside the gene matches: 6. The CDR3 is 15 residues long. Germline CDR1 reads SGHTA; CDR2 reads FQGNSA. For the CDR3, the DNA is TGTGCCAGCAGCCGAGGACAGGGTACGAACACTGAAGCTTTCTTT. This gives the protein CASSRGQGTNTEAFF.